Shown below are 20 T cell receptor beta chains from a single sample sequenced in a study of T cells in Graves' hyperthyroidism and ophthalmopathy. Using RNA transcripts as the source, TCR beta CDR3 regions were amplified. Using the HTBI primer set, a first-round RT-PCR was run on the TCR CDR3. TCRdb re-called the multiplex PCR reads through MiXCR, storing one row per CDR3 protein. The repertoire includes about half a million distinct CDR3 sequences, about 20% of them detected once, and about half sits in the top ten. The specimen was blood. The receptors were sampled from a man aged 35 to 55 with Graves' ophthalmopathy.

At least ten counts were recorded for this clonotype. This chain uses TRBV5-1 with TRBJ2-3; D may match TRBD1 or TRBD2 (5 bases each). Germline lookup yields CDR1 SGHRS and CDR2 YFSETQ. The ends were cut back, 0 bases at V and 5 bases at J, with 13 bases in the middle. The CDR3 is made up of 15 amino acids. CDR3 region: CASSLDLGVLDTQYF. The CDR3 DNA sequence: TGCGCCAGCAGCTTGGATCTGGGGGTATTAGATACGCAGTATTTT.

This clonotype was seen ten or more times. V is TRBV5-1 and J is TRBJ2-6; no reliable D call. V lost 5 bases and J 0 bases, leaving 9 bases between the germline ends. In germline, CDR1 is SGHRS, CDR2 YFSETQ. The CDR3 runs to 15 residues. For the CDR3, the DNA is TGCGCCAGCAGTTACACCGTCTCTGGGGCCAACGTCCTGACTTTC. Its translation: CASSYTVSGANVLTF.

The CDR3 protein is CASRAGTSYNEQFF. CDR3 sequence (DNA): TGTGCCAGTCGCGCGGGGACCTCCTACAATGAGCAGTTCTTC. V is TRBV2 and J is TRBJ2-1; a possible D gene is TRBD2 (6 bases). This CDR3 has 14 residues. V shed 9 bases and J shed 0 bases, with 12 bases lying between them. Germline loops: CDR1 SNHLY, CDR2 FYNNEI.

The gene calls are TRBV5-1 and TRBJ2-2, with 8 bases lining up with TRBD2. The V segment lost 0 bases and the J segment 1 base; nucleotides outside the gene matches: 5. Germline V gene data show CDR1 as SGHRS and CDR2 as YFSETQ. This CDR3 has 17 residues. The CDR3 DNA is TGCGCCAGCAGCTTGGCCCCGGGACTAGGGAACACCGGGGAGCTGTTTTTT. Encoded protein: CASSLAPGLGNTGELFF.

The V gene is TRBV7-9, the J gene TRBJ2-7; no clear D gene. Germline V gene lookup returns CDR1 SEHNR and CDR2 FQNEAQ (reference sequence). V lost 4 bases to trimming and J lost 2 bases, with 12 bases between them. The CDR3 sequence is 14 residues long. Here the CDR3 reads CASSSRAGPYEQYF. The CDR3 nucleotides are TGTGCCAGCAGCTCCCGCGCCGGGCCCTACGAGCAGTACTTC.

Ten or more counts support this clonotype. The chain combines TRBV2 with TRBJ2-7, with 7 bases identical to TRBD2. The CDR3 is made up of 13 amino acids. CDR1 SNHLY and CDR2 FYNNEI come from the germline V gene. J lost 5 bases, V lost 6 bases, and 7 bases had no gene match. The CDR3 sequence is CASSQGEGNEQYF. The CDR3 nucleotides are TGTGCCAGCAGCCAAGGGGAGGGGAACGAGCAGTACTTC.

This clonotype was seen more than once but under ten times. The chain links TRBV19 to TRBJ1-5; D call uncertain. Germline CDR1 and CDR2: LNHDA and SQIVND (reference sequence). Trimming took 1 base from V and 7 from J, leaving 14 bases between them. The CDR3 sequence is 15 residues long. CDR3 in amino acids: CASSIGRAGGQPQHF. In DNA form, the CDR3 reads TGTGCCAGTAGTATAGGAAGGGCCGGTGGACAGCCCCAGCATTTT.

The sample holds many counts of this clonotype. This chain links TRBV28 with TRBJ2-7; perhaps D is TRBD1 or TRBD2 (6 bases each). V lost 4 bases, J lost 3 bases, and 16 bases lay in between. CDR1 MDHEN and CDR2 SYDVKM come from the germline V gene. This CDR3 has 15 amino acids. For the CDR3, the DNA is TGTGCCAGCAGTTATTCGAAGGGGGGACACTACGAGCAGTACTTC. It codes for CASSYSKGGHYEQYF.

The table lists this clonotype with many counts. The genes are TRBV18 and TRBJ1-1; 8 nucleotides match TRBD1. The CDR3 runs to 18 residues. The junction had 11 bases not matched to a gene; V was cut back by 0 bases and J by 2 bases. Germline CDR1 and CDR2: KGHSH and LQKENI. This CDR3 reads CASSPPVGRGQANTEAFF. The CDR3 coding sequence is TGTGCCAGCTCACCACCGGTTGGTCGGGGACAGGCCAACACTGAAGCTTTCTTT.

This clonotype was counted ten times or more. This chain connects TRBV5-1 to TRBJ2-7; TRBD1 matches at 7 bases. V lost 6 bases and J lost 3; bases outside the gene matches: 6. The CDR3 is 13 amino acids. Germline V gene data show CDR1 as SGHRS and CDR2 as YFSETQ. The CDR3 here is CASNPAGGYEQYF. CDR3 in DNA: TGCGCCAGCAATCCTGCAGGGGGCTACGAGCAGTACTTC.

The V call is TRBV10-3, the J call TRBJ2-7; D may be TRBD2 (6 bases). The length of the CDR3 is 18 residues. CDR1 and CDR2 from the germline V gene are ENHRY and SYGVKD. Trimming shortened V by 0 bases and J by 4 bases, and 22 bases separated the two germline ends. The DNA of the CDR3 is TGTGCCATCAGTGAGTCCGCCAGCGCCAGTTACGGGGGATACGAGCAGTACTTC. Translated: CAISESASASYGGYEQYF.

This clonotype has a count of ten or more. This CDR3 reads CSARYIVPYEQYF. As DNA, the CDR3 is TGCAGTGCTAGATATATAGTACCCTACGAGCAGTACTTC. The V gene is TRBV20-1, the J gene TRBJ2-7; D gene unclear. V dropped 2 bases and J dropped 2 bases, with 10 bases sitting between them. Germline-derived CDR1 and CDR2 are DFQATT and SNEGSKA (reference sequence). CDR3 size: 13 residues.

The V call is TRBV10-3, the J call TRBJ2-5; possible D gene TRBD1, 6 bases. Trimming took 3 bases from V and 5 from J, leaving 16 bases between them. From germline, CDR1 is ENHRY and CDR2 SYGVKD. The CDR3 is 15 amino acids. CDR3 sequence reads: CAISDLGAARETQYF. The CDR3 bases are TGTGCCATCAGTGATTTGGGGGCCGCCCGCGAGACCCAGTACTTC.

The rearrangement links TRBV25-1 to TRBJ1-5, with D perhaps matching TRBD1 (5 bases). CDR1 MGHDK and CDR2 SYGVNS come from the germline V gene. The V end was cut by 6 bases, the J end by 3 bases, with 12 bases between. This CDR3 is 14 amino acids long. CDR3 protein: CASSGLGVNQPQHF. CDR3 bases: TGTGCCAGCAGCGGGTTGGGGGTCAATCAGCCCCAGCATTTT.

This clonotype has a count of ten or more. The chain links TRBV7-8 to TRBJ1-5, with D possibly matching TRBD1 (5 bases). The length of the CDR3 is 18 residues. The V gene's germline CDR1 is SGHVS and CDR2 FQNEAQ. V lost 1 base, J lost 2 bases, and 18 bases lay in between. The CDR3 loop reads CASSLGSLGQGGNQPQHF. CDR3 coding DNA: TGTGCCAGCAGCTTAGGATCTTTAGGTCAGGGAGGCAATCAGCCCCAGCATTTT.

This clonotype showed up just a few times. The gene calls are TRBV6-2 or TRBV6-3 and TRBJ1-6; 7 positions agree with TRBD1. J gave up 7 bases and V 6 bases, and 3 bases lay outside the gene matches. Germline V lookup: CDR1 MNHEY, CDR2 SVGEGT. CDR3 size: 13 residues. CDR3 amino acids: CASRDRENSPLHF. In DNA form, the CDR3 reads TGTGCCAGCAGAGACAGGGAAAATTCACCCCTCCACTTT.

This clonotype has a count of ten or more. The chain recombines TRBV2 with TRBJ1-3; D not resolved. This CDR3 comprises 14 residues. The germline gives CDR1 SNHLY, CDR2 FYNNEI. Trimming pared 2 bases from V and 4 bases from J, leaving 9 bases between. CDR3 DNA sequence: TGTGCCAGCAGTGAACAGGCTCTCGGAAACACCATATATTTT. This codes for CASSEQALGNTIYF.

This clonotype has just a few counts. J is TRBJ1-3 and V is TRBV6-1; D gene ambiguous. Germline-derived CDR1 and CDR2 are MNHNS and SASEGT. Trimming cost V 7 bases and J 0 bases, with 13 bases left between them. The CDR3 is 15 amino acids. CDR3 in amino acids: CASTTRIDSGNTIYF. The DNA of the CDR3 is TGTGCCAGCACGACCAGGATCGACTCTGGAAACACCATATATTTT.

This rearrangement joins TRBV7-9 to TRBJ2-5, with 8 bases identical to TRBD1. CDR1 and CDR2 from the germline V gene are SEHNR and FQNEAQ (reference sequence). CDR3 length: 15 residues. V lost 7 bases to trimming and J lost 4 bases; unmatched junction nucleotides: 11. CDR3 DNA: TGTGCCAGCACCCTCCCGGCAGGGGGCGTAGAGACCCAGTACTTC. Translating gives CASTLPAGGVETQYF.

This clonotype was counted a few times. CDR3 in amino acids: CASSLAQGFGELFF. CDR3 bases: TGTGCCAGCAGCTTAGCACAGGGGTTCGGGGAGCTGTTTTTT. The V gene is TRBV7-6, the J gene TRBJ2-2; TRBD1 matches at 7 bases. This CDR3 has 14 residues. Germline V CDR1 and CDR2: SGHVS, FNYEAQ. V lost 0 bases, J lost 7 bases, and 2 bases stayed unmatched.